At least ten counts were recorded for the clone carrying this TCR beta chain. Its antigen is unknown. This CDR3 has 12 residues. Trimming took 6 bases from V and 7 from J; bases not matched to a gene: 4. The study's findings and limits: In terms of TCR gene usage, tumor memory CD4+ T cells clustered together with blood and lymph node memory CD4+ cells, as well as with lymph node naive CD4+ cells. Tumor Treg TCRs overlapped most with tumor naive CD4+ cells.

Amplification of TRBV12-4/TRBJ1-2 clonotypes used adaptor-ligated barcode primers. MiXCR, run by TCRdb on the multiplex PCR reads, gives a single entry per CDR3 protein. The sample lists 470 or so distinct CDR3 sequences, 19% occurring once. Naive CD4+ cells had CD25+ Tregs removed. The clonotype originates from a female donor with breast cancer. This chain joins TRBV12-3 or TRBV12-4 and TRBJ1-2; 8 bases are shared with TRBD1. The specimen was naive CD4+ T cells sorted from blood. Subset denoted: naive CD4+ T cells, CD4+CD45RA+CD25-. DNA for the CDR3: TGTGCCAGCAGGGACGGGACAGGTGGCTACACCTTC. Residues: CASRDGTGGYTF.